These T cell receptor beta chains were read from a single sample in a study of blood T cells in healthy people across ages. TCRdb analysed the 5' RACE reads with MiXCR anew, one entry per CDR3 protein. The table includes over 600,000 distinct CDR3 sequences, approximately 53% detected once. Sample: blood. Source of these receptors: a man aged 35-49 years in good health. The CDR3 runs from the conserved cysteine through the conserved F or W.

V: TRBV15; J: TRBJ1-2; length: 14; CDR3: CATSRPRGLSGYTF
V: TRBV7-2; J: TRBJ2-6; length: 19; CDR3: CASSLVTQGPGSGANVLTF
V: TRBV24-1; J: TRBJ1-5; length: 14; CDR3: CATSVKGSNQPQHF
V: TRBV7-2; J: TRBJ2-3; length: 11; CDR3: CASSTEDTQYF
V: TRBV6-6; J: TRBJ1-4; length: 15; CDR3: CASRSGPATNEKLFF
V: TRBV4-1; J: TRBJ2-5; length: 14; CDR3: CASSQTPVTETQYF
V: TRBV7-3; J: TRBJ1-1; length: 14; CDR3: CASSRGQGIAEAFF
V: TRBV12-5; J: TRBJ2-1; length: 16; CDR3: CASGSRLAGPYNEQFF
V: TRBV7-8; J: TRBJ2-7; length: 13; CDR3: CASSLGETGEQYF
V: TRBV29-1; J: TRBJ1-2; length: 12; CDR3: CSVQRQGGGYTF
V: TRBV21-1; J: TRBJ1-4; length: 16; CDR3: CASSKRQEGSNEKLFF
V: TRBV28; J: TRBJ2-7; length: 15; CDR3: CASSKLAGFLYEQYF
V: TRBV20-1; J: TRBJ1-1; length: 10; CDR3: CSANRGGAFF
V: TRBV7-2; J: TRBJ2-1; length: 16; CDR3: CASSLARGPGINEQFF
V: TRBV7-3; J: NA; length: 14; CDR3: CASSLRTPAYEQYF
V: TRBV12-3/TRBV12-4; J: TRBJ2-1; length: 15; CDR3: CASSPPGQPHHEQFF
V: TRBV12-5; J: TRBJ2-1; length: 12; CDR3: CASGASADEQFF
V: TRBV11-3; J: TRBJ2-5; length: 15; CDR3: CASSLLTGGQETQYF
V: TRBV6-5; J: TRBJ1-5; length: 16; CDR3: CASSYGGTGSNQPQHF
V: TRBV7-3; J: TRBJ2-1; length: 15; CDR3: CASSLYGEGLAEQFF
V: TRBV28; J: TRBJ2-5; length: 14; CDR3: CASSAGGRSETQYF
V: TRBV7-3; J: TRBJ2-1; length: 19; CDR3: CASSLTSGKSRGSYNEQFF